The next 30 T cell receptor beta chains were all read from a single sample in a study of blood T cell repertoires in COVID-19. Data came from immunoSEQ multiplex PCR; TCRdb stores just in-frame clones and leaves some out. Counted here are 65,000 to 90,000 clones, over 65% occurring once; the ten biggest clones make up roughly 4.2%. What was sequenced was peripheral blood. Receptor source: a woman aged 55-69 years with acute or convalescent COVID-19.

This clone has a count of ten or more. This rearrangement joins TRBV6-6 to TRBJ2-7; weak D call: TRBD1 (6 bases). Trimming stripped 6 bases from V and 3 bases from J, with 9 bases between. The CDR3 sequence is 12 residues long. In germline, CDR1 is MNHNY, CDR2 SVGAGI (reference sequence). The CDR3 sequence: CASRSDSYEQYF. The CDR3 DNA sequence: TGTGCCAGCAGATCGGACAGCTACGAGCAGTACTTC.

The rearrangement uses TRBV4-2 and TRBJ1-1, with D possibly matching TRBD1 (5 bases). The length of the CDR3 is 13 residues. Per the germline V gene, CDR1 is LGHNA and CDR2 is YNFKEQ. Deletions cut 1 base from V and 6 bases from J, with 9 bases between. The CDR3 sequence is CASSQGEGPEAFF. CDR3 bases: TGTGCCAGCAGCCAAGGGGAGGGGCCTGAAGCTTTCTTT.

The rearrangement joins TRBV28 to TRBJ1-6, with D perhaps matching TRBD1 (6 bases). The CDR3 spans 14 residues. Germline CDR1 MDHEN, CDR2 SYDVKM. V lost 6 bases and J lost 6, with 12 bases in between. The CDR3 spells CASSPGARNSPLHF. The DNA of the CDR3 is TGTGCCAGCAGCCCAGGGGCTCGTAATTCACCCCTCCACTTT.

This chain links TRBV19 with TRBJ1-1; 7 nucleotides align to TRBD1. Trimming cost V 4 bases and J 6 bases; bases outside gene matches: 5. The germline gives CDR1 LNHDA, CDR2 SQIVND (reference sequence). The CDR3 is 13 amino acids. Here the CDR3 DNA reads TGTGCCAGTAGTACGCAGGGGGTCTCTGAAGCTTTCTTT. Protein sequence: CASSTQGVSEAFF.

The rearrangement uses TRBV6-5 and TRBJ1-5; D is undetermined. The germline V gene encodes CDR1 MNHEY and CDR2 SVGAGI. V lost 6 bases and J 0 bases, leaving 9 bases between the germline ends. This CDR3 comprises 14 residues. In DNA, the CDR3 is TGTGCCAGCAGGGCATACTATAGCAATCAGCCCCAGCATTTT. Amino acid sequence: CASRAYYSNQPQHF.

As concerns this clone: Additional DNA sequences in this sample encode the identical CDR3. This chain joins TRBV5-8 and TRBJ2-7; D may be TRBD1 (5 bases). The V gene's germline CDR1 is SGHTS and CDR2 YDEGEE. This CDR3 comprises 14 residues. The V gene lost 2 bases and the J gene lost 3 bases, with 12 bases spanning the gap. The chain's CDR3 is CASSFAGLGYEQYF. For the CDR3, the DNA is TGTGCCAGCAGCTTTGCAGGGCTTGGCTACGAGCAGTACTTC.

Only one count was recorded for this clone. The CDR3 protein is CASSEATSSYNSPLHF. CDR3 coding DNA: TGTGCCAGCAGTGAAGCTACGAGCTCCTATAATTCACCCCTCCACTTT. J is TRBJ1-6 and V is TRBV2; D is unresolved. V was clipped by 0 bases and J by 0 bases, with 6 bases between them. Germline CDR1 and CDR2: SNHLY and FYNNEI. There are 16 residues in the CDR3.

The CDR3 DNA reads as TGTGCCAGCAGCCAAGATCTTAACACGGGTCAGCCCCAGCATTTT. Protein product: CASSQDLNTGQPQHF. The rearrangement uses TRBV4-2 and TRBJ1-5; D is unresolved. CDR3 size: 15 residues. The V and J ends lost 0 bases and 6 bases respectively, with 12 bases between them. Germline CDR1 is LGHNA and CDR2 is YNFKEQ.

The chain couples TRBV4-1 to TRBJ1-1, with D possibly matching TRBD1 (6 bases). CDR1 and CDR2 from the germline V gene are MGHRA and YSYEKL. The germline V and J ends were trimmed by 4 bases and 8 bases, with 11 bases remaining between them. The CDR3 runs to 12 residues. The CDR3 protein is CASSPRGGEAFF. The CDR3 region has the DNA TGCGCCAGCAGCCCTAGAGGGGGAGAAGCTTTCTTT.

This clone was recorded a few times. The chain recombines TRBV4-2 with TRBJ2-7; D not certain. The CDR3 spans 16 residues. V was clipped by 1 base and J by 0 bases, with 13 bases between them. Looked up from germline, CDR1 is LGHNA and CDR2 is YNFKEQ. CDR3 residues: CASSQAHKSSSYEQYF. Here the CDR3 DNA reads TGTGCCAGCAGCCAAGCTCACAAATCGTCCTCCTACGAGCAGTACTTC.

The DNA of the CDR3 is TGTGCCTGGAGGCGGGGGGATCAGCCCCAGCATTTT. This gives the protein CAWRRGDQPQHF. The rearrangement uses TRBV30 and TRBJ1-5, with D possibly matching TRBD1 (5 bases). The germline V and J ends were trimmed by 3 bases and 5 bases, with 8 bases remaining between them. Germline CDR1 reads GTSNPN; CDR2 reads SVGIG (reference sequence). The CDR3 runs to 12 residues.

This chain connects TRBV5-5 to TRBJ2-7; 11 bases are shared with TRBD2. The germline V gene encodes CDR1 SGHKS and CDR2 YYEKEE (reference sequence). This CDR3 region has 16 residues. V lost 4 bases to trimming and J lost 6 bases; unmatched junction nucleotides: 12. The CDR3 region has the DNA TGTGCCAGCAGCCCGAGAGTCCTAGCGGGAGGCTCCGAGCAGTACTTC. Translating gives CASSPRVLAGGSEQYF.

V and J are TRBV27 and TRBJ1-6; 8 bases line up with TRBD1. The junction had 7 bases not matched to a gene; V was cut back by 6 bases and J by 9 bases. Looked up from germline, CDR1 is MNHEY and CDR2 is SMNVEV (reference sequence). The CDR3 sequence is 14 residues long. CDR3 amino acids: CASRPGTGFSPLHF. In nucleotides, the CDR3 is TGTGCCAGCAGACCCGGGACAGGTTTTTCACCCCTCCACTTT.

This chain uses TRBV9 with TRBJ2-3; TRBD2 aligns across 10 bases. This CDR3 has 18 amino acids. CDR1 is SGDLS, CDR2 YYNGEE, per germline. Losses at the gene ends were 0 bases for V and 3 bases for J; bases not matched to a gene: 10. CDR3 bases: TGTGCCAGCAGCGTAGGGGCCAGCGGGGGGGCCGGGACAGATACGCAGTATTTT. Its protein product is CASSVGASGGAGTDTQYF.

The gene calls are TRBV2 and TRBJ2-4; TRBD2 agrees at 10 bases. With V trimmed by 5 bases and J by 1 base, 8 bases remained unmatched. CDR1 is SNHLY and CDR2 is FYNNEI in the germline V gene. The CDR3 has 17 residues. DNA of the CDR3: TGTGCCAGCAGTCCAGGGGGACTAGCGCTGGCCAAAAACATTCAGTACTTC. It specifies CASSPGGLALAKNIQYF.

The V and J genes are TRBV19 and TRBJ1-1, with D possibly matching TRBD1 (6 bases). The CDR3 totals 16 residues. In germline, CDR1 is LNHDA, CDR2 SQIVND (reference sequence). V was cut by 6 bases and J by 0 bases, with 17 bases left in between. CDR3 in amino acids: CASRTGLISLNTEAFF. The CDR3 bases are TGTGCCAGTAGGACAGGCCTTATTAGCCTGAACACTGAAGCTTTCTTT.

The V and J genes are TRBV7-9 and TRBJ2-1; TRBD1 agrees at 8 bases. V lost 2 bases to trimming and J lost 7 bases; unmatched junction nucleotides: 7. The CDR3 loop spans 15 amino acids. Per germline, CDR1 SEHNR and CDR2 FQNEAQ (reference sequence). CDR3 sequence: CASSLRAQGANEQFF. Here the CDR3 DNA reads TGTGCCAGCAGCTTAAGGGCTCAGGGGGCGAATGAGCAGTTCTTC.

This sequence joins TRBV7-2 and TRBJ1-1, with a weak D call TRBD1 (6 bases). The V end was cut by 2 bases, the J end by 4 bases, with 8 bases between. This CDR3 region has 13 residues. Germline V gene data show CDR1 as SGHTA and CDR2 as FQGNSA. The CDR3, as DNA: TGTGCCAGCAGCTTACAGGGGCTCACTGAAGCTTTCTTT. Amino acid sequence: CASSLQGLTEAFF.

V is TRBV19 and J is TRBJ1-6; weak D call: TRBD1 (5 bases). The ends were cut back, 3 bases at V and 4 bases at J, with 7 bases in the middle. This CDR3 contains 14 residues. Per the germline V gene, CDR1 is LNHDA and CDR2 is SQIVND (reference sequence). CDR3 nucleotides: TGTGCCAGTAGTATTGACAGTTATAATTCACCCCTCCACTTT. This encodes CASSIDSYNSPLHF.

This clone was counted once. The rearrangement uses TRBV6-5 and TRBJ1-5, with 9 bases identical to TRBD1. J lost 6 bases, V lost 7 bases, and 7 bases had no gene match. Germline V gene lookup returns CDR1 MNHEY and CDR2 SVGAGI. The CDR3 has 14 residues. The CDR3 region is CASTIQGASQPQHF. Here the CDR3 DNA reads TGTGCCAGCACGATACAGGGGGCGTCTCAGCCCCAGCATTTT.

This chain uses TRBV24-1 with TRBJ2-1; 10 bases are a match to TRBD2. CDR3 length equals 16 residues. With V trimmed by 4 bases and J by 7 bases, 9 bases remained unmatched. Germline V CDR1 and CDR2: KGHDR, SFDVKD. The CDR3 reads CATSDPSSGGLNEQFF. The CDR3 DNA reads as TGTGCCACCAGTGACCCGTCTAGCGGGGGTTTAAATGAGCAGTTCTTC.

This chain links TRBV15 with TRBJ2-7; weak D call: TRBD2 (5 bases). Trimming removed 0 bases at V and 6 bases at J, with 15 bases between. Germline CDR1 reads LNHNV; CDR2 reads YYDKDF (reference sequence). CDR3 length: 15 residues. CDR3 nucleotide sequence: TGTGCCACCAGCAGAGATCAGGCGGGTCTGGGCGAGCAGTACTTC. Its translation is CATSRDQAGLGEQYF.

V gene TRBV30 combines with J gene TRBJ1-5; D remains ambiguous. V was shortened by 1 base and J by 1 base, with 8 bases between the two germline ends. The germline V gene has CDR1 GTSNPN and CDR2 SVGIG (reference sequence). This CDR3 is built from 14 residues. The CDR3 sequence is CAWSGAVSNQPQHF. The CDR3 DNA reads TGTGCCTGGAGTGGGGCTGTAAGCAATCAGCCCCAGCATTTT. Variable domain in full (rest from reference TRBV30 and TRBJ1-5): SQTIHQWPATLVQPVGSPLSLECTVEGTSNPNLYWYRQAAGRGLQLLFYSVGIGQISSEVPQNLSASRPQDRQFILSSKKLLLSDSGFYLCAWSGAVSNQPQHFGDGTRLSIL.

The chain carries TRBV14 and TRBJ1-4, with D perhaps TRBD1 (6 bases). Trimming cost V 4 bases and J 1 base, with 13 bases left between them. There are 16 residues in the CDR3. Germline V lookup: CDR1 SGHDN, CDR2 FVKESK. For the CDR3, the DNA is TGTGCCAGCAGCCTACGCACAGGGTTAACTAATGAAAAACTGTTTTTT. Amino acid sequence: CASSLRTGLTNEKLFF.

The chain is built from TRBV18 and TRBJ1-1; the D gene is possibly TRBD1 (6 bases). The CDR3 spans 13 residues. In germline, CDR1 is KGHSH, CDR2 LQKENI. The germline V and J ends were trimmed by 5 bases and 0 bases, with 7 bases remaining between them. In DNA form, the CDR3 reads TGTGCCAGCTCAACAGGGCTGAACACTGAAGCTTTCTTT. Translating gives CASSTGLNTEAFF.

The gene calls are TRBV6-6 and TRBJ2-1; possibly TRBD2 for D (6 bases). The CDR3 loop spans 15 amino acids. Trimming removed 2 bases from V and 5 bases from J, with 13 bases in between. Per the germline V gene, CDR1 is MNHNY and CDR2 is SVGAGI (reference sequence). The CDR3: CASSYLPGSHNEQFF. The CDR3 DNA reads as TGTGCCAGCAGTTACCTCCCCGGGAGCCACAATGAGCAGTTCTTC.

This clone was found a few times. The chain uses TRBV9 and TRBJ1-1; TRBD1 matches 8 bases. The CDR3 spans 14 residues. Trimming cost V 3 bases and J 4 bases; bases outside gene matches: 5. Germline CDR1 is SGDLS and CDR2 is YYNGEE. DNA for the CDR3: TGTGCCAGCAGCGCATTGGACAGGGTCACTGAAGCTTTCTTT. This gives the protein CASSALDRVTEAFF.

The genes are TRBV14 and TRBJ1-3, with 7 bases matching TRBD1. The V gene end was trimmed by 2 bases and the J gene end by 5 bases; junction bases not matched to a gene: 3. The CDR3 is 14 residues long. Germline loops: CDR1 SGHDN, CDR2 FVKESK. For the CDR3, the DNA is TGTGCCAGCAGCCAACCGGACAGGCGAAACACCATATATTTT. This gives the protein CASSQPDRRNTIYF.

J is TRBJ2-7 and V is TRBV18; TRBD1 aligns across 7 bases. The CDR3 has 14 residues. The V gene's germline CDR1 is KGHSH and CDR2 LQKENI. The V gene end was trimmed by 4 bases and the J gene end by 1 base; junction bases not matched to a gene: 4. The CDR3 DNA follows: TGTGCCAGCTCACTAAGGACAGGTTCCTACGAGCAGTACTTC. Translation gives CASSLRTGSYEQYF.

This clone appeared a few times. The V gene is TRBV28, the J gene TRBJ2-2, with 8 bases fitting TRBD1. This CDR3 contains 16 residues. Trimming took 6 bases from V and 3 from J; bases not matched to a gene: 9. Germline lookup yields CDR1 MDHEN and CDR2 SYDVKM. The chain's CDR3 is CASSPARTGHTGELFF. The DNA for the CDR3 is TGTGCCAGCAGCCCCGCTCGGACAGGGCACACCGGGGAGCTGTTTTTT.